This T cell receptor (beta chain) is from a study of CD8+CD57+ T cells in acquired aplastic anemia (dated by TCRdb to the late 2010s). Background on the whole study: On average, sorted CD4+ and CD8+ cells yielded 3.2 ug of extracted DNA, with a range of about 0.19 to 30 ug. CD8+CD57+ expansion was defined as a frequency above the mean frequency observed in healthy subjects. The investigation overall reported the following: CD8+ Simpson's diversity did not differ significantly between patients and healthy controls (P=0.060). Some 30 CD8+ CDR3 sequences were found to be shared between patients and controls, but these sequences appeared to be highly expressed in patients and within the immunodominant clones of the patients.

Flow cytometry had shown CD8+CD57+ cell expansion in the patients selected for sequencing. Every patient had severe acquired aplastic anemia, diagnosed using the International Study of Aplastic Anemia and Agranulocytosis and Camitta criteria. At the time blood was sampled, none of the patients had received any therapy. TCR repertoires of sorted CD4+ and CD8+ blood T cells from severe aplastic anemia patients and healthy subjects were deep-sequenced in the study. Patients were enrolled under clinicaltrials.gov protocols 00001620, 01623167, 00001397, 00071045, 00081523 and 00961064 in the USA. Ficoll-Paque density gradient centrifugation was used to isolate peripheral blood mononuclear cells. Before DNA was extracted, CD4+ and CD8+ T cells were sorted using either FACS or magnetic beads. To note about this clonotype: The antigen it binds to is not known. No much larger clone exists at a distance of one base, and base qualities are not known.

Profiling of TCR beta VDJ combinations and CDR3 sequences used genomic DNA as the template. An Illumina HiSeq 2000 was the platform used for TCR repertoire sequencing. The published analysis was carried out like this. TRBV/TRBJ rearrangement plots, CDR3 size and DJ length profiles, and Simpson's diversity index were used to assess repertoires. Whichever DNA sequence was most abundant in the deep sequencing data was defined as the immunodominant clone. CDR3 amino acid sequences were screened for sharing across subjects and were compared with published repertoires and the VDJdb database. The public sequencing data were trimmed at Q25 with fastp and processed into clonotypes with MiXCR by TCRdb, which kept only in-frame beta chains. CDR3 protein duplicates are merged, each entry listing the most common genes and DNA. The V and J calls and clone size are TCRdb's, not the authors'. The sample profile shows roughly 160,000 distinct CDR3 sequences; around half of them were found once. The ten largest clones represent about 3% of the sample.

Sequenced: sorted CD4+, CD8+, or CD8+CD57+ T cells (not recorded which) from PBMCs. The origin of this receptor is a human donor with aplastic anemia.

The DNA sequence follows: TGCGCCAGCTCGACCGGACTAGCGGGAGATTACGAGCAGTACTTC. Translated, it gives CASSTGLAGDYEQYF. This chain joins TRBV10-1 to TRBJ2-7; TRBD2 agrees with 13 junctional bases. There are 15 amino acids in the CDR3, from cysteine to phenylalanine inclusive. The kept DNA is CDR3 alone, 45 bases in frame from the first base. Trimming leaves V shorter by 8 bases and J shorter by 4 bases, with the junction holding 8 bases beyond the gene matches. Looking up the germline V gene (reference sequence) yields CDR1 WNHNN and CDR2 SYGVQD.